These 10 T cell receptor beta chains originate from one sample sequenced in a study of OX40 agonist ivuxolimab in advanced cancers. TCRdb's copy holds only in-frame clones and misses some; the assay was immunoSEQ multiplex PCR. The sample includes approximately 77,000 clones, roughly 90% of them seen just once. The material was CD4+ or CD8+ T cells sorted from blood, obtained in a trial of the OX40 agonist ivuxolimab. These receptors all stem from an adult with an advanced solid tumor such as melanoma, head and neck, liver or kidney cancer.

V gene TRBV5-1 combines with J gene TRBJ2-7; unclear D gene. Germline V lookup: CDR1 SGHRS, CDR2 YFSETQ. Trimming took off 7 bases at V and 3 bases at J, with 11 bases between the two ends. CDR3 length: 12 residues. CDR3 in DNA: TGCGCCAGCCCGATTTGGGTCTACGAGCAGTACTTC. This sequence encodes CASPIWVYEQYF. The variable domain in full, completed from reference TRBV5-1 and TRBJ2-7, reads KAGVTQTPRYLIKTRGQQVTLSCSPISGHRSVSWYQQTPGQGLQFLFEYFSETQRNKGNFPGRFSGRQFSNSRSEMNVSTLELGDSALYLCASPIWVYEQYFGPGTRLTVT.

In nucleotides, the CDR3 is TGTGCCACCTTTACAGGGGCCGGGGAGCTGTTTTTT. This sequence encodes CATFTGAGELFF. The gene calls are TRBV2 and TRBJ2-2, with 7 bases lining up with TRBD1. Germline loops: CDR1 SNHLY, CDR2 FYNNEI. With 10 bases clipped from V and 6 bases from J, the junction kept 5 bases outside the gene matches. The length of the CDR3 is 12 residues.

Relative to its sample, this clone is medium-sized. The CDR3 loop reads CASSQDLDTITSSYNSPLHF. The CDR3 DNA follows: TGCGCCAGCAGCCAAGATTTGGATACAATTACCAGCTCCTATAATTCACCCCTCCACTTT. The V and J genes are TRBV4-3 and TRBJ1-6; D gene unclear. CDR3 length: 20 residues. Germline values: CDR1 LGHNA, CDR2 YSLEER. With 0 bases removed from V and 0 bases from J, the gap between germline ends came to 18 bases.

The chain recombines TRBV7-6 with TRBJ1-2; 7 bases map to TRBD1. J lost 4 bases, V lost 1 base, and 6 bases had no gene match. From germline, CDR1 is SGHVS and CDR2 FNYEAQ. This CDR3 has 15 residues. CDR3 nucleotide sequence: TGTGCCAGCAGCTTAGTCGCAGGGGGGTTCTATGGCTACACCTTC. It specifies CASSLVAGGFYGYTF.

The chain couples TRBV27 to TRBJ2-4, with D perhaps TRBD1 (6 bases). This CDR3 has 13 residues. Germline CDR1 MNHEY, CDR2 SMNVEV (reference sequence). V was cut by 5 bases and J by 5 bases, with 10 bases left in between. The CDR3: CASSTGYENIQYF. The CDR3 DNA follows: TGTGCCAGCAGTACAGGGTATGAAAACATTCAGTACTTC.

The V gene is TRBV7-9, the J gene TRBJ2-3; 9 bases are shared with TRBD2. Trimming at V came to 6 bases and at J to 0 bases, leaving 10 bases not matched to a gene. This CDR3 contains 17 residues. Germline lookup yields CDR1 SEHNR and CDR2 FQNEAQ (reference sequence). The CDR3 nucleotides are TGTGCCAGCAGTTATTCGGCTAGCGGGGAGAGCACAGATACGCAGTATTTT. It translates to CASSYSASGESTDTQYF.

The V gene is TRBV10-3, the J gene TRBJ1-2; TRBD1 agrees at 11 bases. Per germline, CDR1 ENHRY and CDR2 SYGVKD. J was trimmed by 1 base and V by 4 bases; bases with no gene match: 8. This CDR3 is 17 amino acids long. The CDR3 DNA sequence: TGTGCCATCAGTGCTCTAGGACAGGGGGCTGGTAACTATGGCTACACCTTC. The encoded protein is CAISALGQGAGNYGYTF.

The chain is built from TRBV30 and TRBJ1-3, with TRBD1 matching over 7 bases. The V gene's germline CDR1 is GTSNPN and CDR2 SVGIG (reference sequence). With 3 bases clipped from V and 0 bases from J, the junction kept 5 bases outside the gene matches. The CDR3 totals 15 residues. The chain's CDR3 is CAWSRDSFSGNTIYF. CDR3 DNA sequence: TGTGCCTGGAGCAGGGACAGTTTCTCTGGAAACACCATATATTTT.

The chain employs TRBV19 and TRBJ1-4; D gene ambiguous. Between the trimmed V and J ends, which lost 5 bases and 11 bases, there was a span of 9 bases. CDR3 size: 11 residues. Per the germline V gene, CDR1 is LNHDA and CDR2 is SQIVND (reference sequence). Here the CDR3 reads CASSLNFKLFF. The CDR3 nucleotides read TGTGCCAGTAGTTTAAACTTCAAACTGTTTTTT.

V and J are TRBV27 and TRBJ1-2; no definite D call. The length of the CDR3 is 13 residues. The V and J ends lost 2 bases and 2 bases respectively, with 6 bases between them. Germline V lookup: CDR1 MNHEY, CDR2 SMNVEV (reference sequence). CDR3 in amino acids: CASSLGQNYGYTF. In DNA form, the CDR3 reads TGTGCCAGCAGTTTAGGGCAGAACTATGGCTACACCTTC.